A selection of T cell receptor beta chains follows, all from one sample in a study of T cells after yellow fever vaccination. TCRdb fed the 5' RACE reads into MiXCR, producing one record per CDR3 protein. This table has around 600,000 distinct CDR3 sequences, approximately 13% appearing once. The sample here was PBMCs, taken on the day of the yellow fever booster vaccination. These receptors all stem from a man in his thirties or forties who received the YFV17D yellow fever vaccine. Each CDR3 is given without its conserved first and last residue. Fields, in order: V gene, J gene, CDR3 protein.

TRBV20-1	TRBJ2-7	SARGGTAYSYEQY
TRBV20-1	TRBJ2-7	SARTVHEQY
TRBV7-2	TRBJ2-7	ASSPSEWGEQY
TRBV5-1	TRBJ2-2	ASSYDGWNTGELF
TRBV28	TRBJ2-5	ASSLVGLTSQETQY
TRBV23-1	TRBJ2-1	ASSQGAEQF
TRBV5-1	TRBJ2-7	ASSLTTGTAVREQY
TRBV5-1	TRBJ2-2	ASSLEYSGAGELF
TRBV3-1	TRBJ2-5	ASSQDYTSGIRPETQY
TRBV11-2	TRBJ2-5	ASSFKGTSGSREETLY
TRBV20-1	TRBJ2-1	SAYQGLAGVGEQF
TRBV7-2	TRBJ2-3	ASSLSGIYTDTQY
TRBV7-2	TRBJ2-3	ASSRQTGLTDTQY
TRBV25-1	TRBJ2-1	ASSGRQKPSYNEQF
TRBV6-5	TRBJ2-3	ASSIGQGDTQY
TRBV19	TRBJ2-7	ASSSGGAFYEQY
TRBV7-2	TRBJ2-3	ASSFGTGSSTDTQY
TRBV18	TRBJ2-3	ASSPGLAGVGGTDTQY
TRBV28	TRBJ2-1	ASSLIGRGVGVDEQF
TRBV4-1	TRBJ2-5	ASSQADETQY
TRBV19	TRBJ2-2	ASSIDRWAGELF
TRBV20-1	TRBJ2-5	SAPGGGAAETQY
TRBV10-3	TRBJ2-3	AIGGVEDTQY
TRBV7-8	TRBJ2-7	ASSLTVPASLYEQY
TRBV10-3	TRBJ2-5	AISLEGETQY
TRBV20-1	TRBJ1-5	SAGGSNQPQH
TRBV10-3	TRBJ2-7	AISESLDLETYEQY
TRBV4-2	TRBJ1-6	ASSRGTENSPLH
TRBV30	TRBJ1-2	ACGPGTGLTRYGYT
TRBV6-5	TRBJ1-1	ASSTRRRGVTEAF
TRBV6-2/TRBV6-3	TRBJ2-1	ASSSRQGTSQF
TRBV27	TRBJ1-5	ASSFGRNQPQH
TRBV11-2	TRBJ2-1	ASSPRQGAYNEQF
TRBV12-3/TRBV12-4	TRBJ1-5	ASSSLTNKH
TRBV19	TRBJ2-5	ASSIEGDRRETQY
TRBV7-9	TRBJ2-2	ASKREGTGELF
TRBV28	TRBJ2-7	ASSLRLAGVWLEQY
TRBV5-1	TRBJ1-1	ASSLASTGSEAF
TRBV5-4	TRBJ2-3	ATSLGEDTQY
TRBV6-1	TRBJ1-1	ASRGQGKDTEAF
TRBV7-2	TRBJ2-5	ASSLVSGGNQETQY
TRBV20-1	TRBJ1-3	SANMGIGNTIY
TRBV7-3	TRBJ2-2	ASSLPGNPGELF
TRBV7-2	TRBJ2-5	ASSLGRGGNQETQY
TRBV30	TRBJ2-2	AWRGAGKAGELF
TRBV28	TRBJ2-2	ATFQGNTGELF
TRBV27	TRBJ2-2	ASSLLPLAGGNTGELF
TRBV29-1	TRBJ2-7	SVEGNYPSEQY
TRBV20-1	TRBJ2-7	SARIGSGSYEQY
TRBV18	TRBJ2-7	ASSPSLTAAVYEQY
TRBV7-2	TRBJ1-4	ASTRTGGEKLF
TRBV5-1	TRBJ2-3	ASSLGGFPSTDTQY
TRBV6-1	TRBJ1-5	ASSEDRGPNQPQH
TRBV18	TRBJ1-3	ASSPEGLSGNTIY
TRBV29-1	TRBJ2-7	SVRHPAGDGAYEQY
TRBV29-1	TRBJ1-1	SVVTVNTEAF
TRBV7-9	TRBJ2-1	ASSEDSYNEQF